These 22 T cell receptor beta chains share one sample of origin, sequenced in a study of patients and donors after allogeneic stem cell transplantation. MiXCR, applied by TCRdb to the RT-PCR reads, yields one record per CDR3 protein. This table has about 960,000 distinct CDR3 sequences, roughly 18% appearing once. Sequenced sample: blood, either unsorted or a sorted T cell fraction (not recorded which). The origin of the receptors is a human donor who was either an allogeneic HSCT recipient or a stem cell or donor lymphocyte infusion donor (not recorded which). It is not recorded whose cells these are; they may come from a transplant donor.

This clonotype has more than one count but fewer than ten. The rearrangement joins TRBV25-1 to TRBJ2-7; no clear D gene. The germline V and J ends were trimmed by 1 base and 3 bases, with 7 bases remaining between them. CDR1 and CDR2 from the germline V gene are MGHDK and SYGVNS. The CDR3 is 13 residues long. CDR3 protein: CASSESGDYEQYF. The CDR3 coding sequence is TGTGCCAGCAGTGAATCTGGGGACTACGAGCAGTACTTC.

This clonotype was counted between two and nine times. The rearrangement uses TRBV4-1 and TRBJ2-1; TRBD2 matches 9 bases. CDR1 and CDR2 from the germline V gene are MGHRA and YSYEKL. V gave up 0 bases and J gave up 9 bases; unmatched junction bases: 12. The CDR3 has 17 amino acids. The CDR3 coding sequence is TGCGCCAGCAGCCAAGAAACCCTAGCGGGACTCAGCGGTGAGCAGTTCTTC. This encodes CASSQETLAGLSGEQFF.

V is TRBV6-1 and J is TRBJ2-5; 9 nucleotides agree with TRBD1. V shed 5 bases and J 2 bases; nucleotides not matched to a gene: 15. The CDR3 length is 18 residues. Germline CDR1 is MNHNS and CDR2 is SASEGT. CDR3 residues: CASSPHLNNRGLQETQYF. As DNA, the CDR3 is TGTGCCAGCAGTCCCCACCTCAACAACAGGGGGCTTCAAGAGACCCAGTACTTC.

This clonotype was counted only a few times. This chain connects TRBV5-5 to TRBJ1-1; weak D call: TRBD1 (6 bases). Germline CDR1 and CDR2: SGHKS and YYEKEE (reference sequence). V was cut by 5 bases and J by 0 bases, with 11 bases left in between. CDR3 length: 14 residues. Here the CDR3 reads CASRLGDMNTEAFF. Here the CDR3 DNA reads TGTGCCAGCAGACTAGGGGACATGAACACTGAAGCTTTCTTT. The variable domain in full, completed from reference TRBV5-5 and TRBJ1-1, reads DAGVTQSPTHLIKTRGQQVTLRCSPISGHKSVSWYQQVLGQGPQFIFQYYEKEERGRGNFPDRFSARQFPNYSSELNVNALLLGDSALYLCASRLGDMNTEAFFGQGTRLTVV.

The V gene is TRBV7-3, the J gene TRBJ2-3, with D possibly TRBD2 on 7 matching bases. V shed 4 bases and J shed 2 bases, with 16 bases lying between them. The germline gives CDR1 SGHTA, CDR2 FQGTGA. The CDR3 contains 16 residues. The CDR3 region is CASSSTGGRNTDTQYF. The CDR3 DNA reads as TGTGCCAGCAGCTCAACCGGGGGGCGAAACACAGATACGCAGTATTTT.

CDR3 sequence reads: CASTSSKGGPYEQYF. DNA for the CDR3: TGTGCCAGCACCTCCAGTAAGGGGGGGCCCTACGAGCAGTACTTC. The chain employs TRBV12-3 or TRBV12-4 and TRBJ2-7, with TRBD2 as a possible D gene (7 bases). Trimming took 7 bases from V and 2 from J, leaving 18 bases between them. The CDR3 runs 15 residues.

The genes are TRBV28 and TRBJ1-6; D not resolved. Trimming removed 8 bases from V and 4 bases from J, with 18 bases in between. CDR3 size: 16 residues. Germline V gene data show CDR1 as MDHEN and CDR2 as SYDVKM. The CDR3 coding sequence is TGTGCCAGCCTTACCACACTCGGGCCATATAATTCACCCCTCCACTTT. As protein: CASLTTLGPYNSPLHF. Complete variable domain (other parts from reference TRBV28 and TRBJ1-6): DVKVTQSSRYLVKRTGEKVFLECVQDMDHENMFWYRQDPGLGLRLIYFSYDVKMKEKGDIPEGYSVSREKKERFSLILESASTNQTSMYLCASLTTLGPYNSPLHFGNGTRLTVT.

This clonotype was seen many times. CDR3 DNA sequence: TGTGCCAGCAGTTATGGGCGGGGGGGAACAGATACGCAGTATTTT. The encoded protein is CASSYGRGGTDTQYF. The chain recombines TRBV6-5 with TRBJ2-3; TRBD2 matches at 9 bases. The CDR3 covers 15 residues. The trim removed 3 bases at V and 3 bases at J, leaving 4 bases unmatched. Germline CDR1 MNHEY, CDR2 SVGAGI.

This chain joins TRBV20-1 and TRBJ1-2; 7 bases line up with TRBD1. The CDR3 spans 14 residues. J lost 7 bases, V lost 5 bases, and 13 bases had no gene match. Germline CDR1 DFQATT, CDR2 SNEGSKA (reference sequence). The CDR3 region is CSAPPPDREVGYTF. The CDR3 nucleotides are TGCAGTGCTCCACCCCCCGACAGGGAGGTTGGCTACACCTTC.

This clonotype appeared many times. The J gene is TRBJ2-3, the V gene TRBV7-2; 7 bases are shared with TRBD1. This CDR3 has 15 residues. V trimming: 1 base; J trimming: 2 bases; junction bases outside the gene matches: 3. Germline-derived CDR1 and CDR2 are SGHTA and FQGNSA. CDR3 in DNA: TGTGCCAGCAGCTTAGAGGGGGCGTCCACAGATACGCAGTATTTT. Its protein product is CASSLEGASTDTQYF.

V and J are TRBV27 and TRBJ2-3; 8 bases are a match to TRBD1. The ends lost 5 bases at V and 11 bases at J; junction bases unmatched: 6. Germline assignment: CDR1 MNHEY and CDR2 SMNVEV (reference sequence). This CDR3 has 12 amino acids. CDR3 in amino acids: CASSGGTGRQYF. CDR3 nucleotide sequence: TGTGCCAGCAGTGGAGGGACAGGCCGGCAGTATTTT.

The chain combines TRBV7-9 with TRBJ2-5; D call uncertain. Between the trimmed V and J ends, which lost 6 bases and 5 bases, there was a span of 16 bases. This CDR3 region has 14 residues. From germline, CDR1 is SEHNR and CDR2 FQNEAQ (reference sequence). This CDR3 is CASRMAARWETQYF. The DNA for the CDR3 is TGTGCCAGCAGGATGGCCGCTCGTTGGGAGACCCAGTACTTC.

The chain has TRBV19 and TRBJ1-5; TRBD1 agrees at 7 bases. Looked up from germline, CDR1 is LNHDA and CDR2 is SQIVND (reference sequence). This CDR3 region has 14 residues. Germline trimming cut 1 base from V and 6 bases from J; bases unmatched to any gene: 3. CDR3 protein: CASSIVAGGQPQHF. In DNA, the CDR3 is TGTGCCAGTAGTATAGTGGCAGGGGGTCAGCCCCAGCATTTT. Using reference TRBV19 and TRBJ1-5 for the parts outside the CDR3, the full variable domain is DGGITQSPKYLFRKEGQNVTLSCEQNLNHDAMYWYRQDPGQGLRLIYYSQIVNDFQKGDIAEGYSVSREKKESFPLTVTSAQKNPTAFYLCASSIVAGGQPQHFGDGTRLSIL.

The chain carries TRBV4-2 and TRBJ2-5, with TRBD2 matching over 10 bases. Germline lookup yields CDR1 LGHNA and CDR2 YNFKEQ. This CDR3 has 17 amino acids. The V gene end was trimmed by 0 bases and the J gene end by 1 base; junction bases not matched to a gene: 5. The CDR3 nucleotides are TGTGCCAGCAGCCAAGATATGGCTAGCGGGGGCCAAGAGACCCAGTACTTC. Its protein is CASSQDMASGGQETQYF.

The CDR3 nucleotides are TGCAGTGCCCAAAAGGATCAGCCCCAGCATTTT. It translates to CSAQKDQPQHF. The rearrangement uses TRBV20-1 and TRBJ1-5; D is unclear. Germline V lookup: CDR1 DFQATT, CDR2 SNEGSKA (reference sequence). CDR3 length equals 11 residues. V was clipped by 6 bases and J by 5 bases, with 8 bases between them.

The chain couples TRBV10-3 to TRBJ2-1; the match to TRBD2 covers 9 bases. The CDR3 extends over 15 amino acids. The germline gives CDR1 ENHRY, CDR2 SYGVKD. V gave up 11 bases and J gave up 6 bases; unmatched junction bases: 14. The CDR3 is CALGERLAGINEQFF. The CDR3 coding sequence is TGTGCCCTCGGAGAAAGGCTAGCGGGGATCAATGAGCAGTTCTTC.

The chain is built from TRBV20-1 and TRBJ2-7, with D possibly TRBD1 on 6 matching bases. This CDR3 is 14 amino acids long. From germline, CDR1 is DFQATT and CDR2 SNEGSKA (reference sequence). Deletions cut 2 bases from V and 2 bases from J, with 13 bases between. In nucleotides, the CDR3 is TGCAGTGCTAGACAAGTGGACAGACCCTACGAGCAGTACTTC. It encodes CSARQVDRPYEQYF.

This chain's CDR3 is CASSVTGSGSEQYF. In DNA, the CDR3 is TGTGCCAGCAGTGTGACAGGGAGTGGCTCCGAGCAGTACTTC. V gene TRBV27 combines with J gene TRBJ2-7; 7 nucleotides align to TRBD1. The length of the CDR3 is 14 residues. CDR1 is MNHEY and CDR2 is SMNVEV in the germline V gene (reference sequence). Trimming at V came to 5 bases and at J to 6 bases, leaving 10 bases not matched to a gene.

This clonotype was seen more than once but under ten times. CDR3 sequence: CASSLTGNSEAFF. CDR3 nucleotide sequence: TGTGCCAGCAGTCTGACAGGAAACTCTGAAGCTTTCTTT. The chain is built from TRBV6-1 and TRBJ1-1; tentatively, D is TRBD1 (6 bases). The germline CDR1 and CDR2 sequences are MNHNS and SASEGT. Trimming stripped 5 bases from V and 6 bases from J, with 13 bases between. This CDR3 spans 13 amino acids.

This clonotype was observed a handful of times. The chain is built from TRBV28 and TRBJ1-1; 12 nucleotides line up with TRBD1. Losses at the gene ends were 5 bases for V and 1 base for J; bases not matched to a gene: 8. Looked up from germline, CDR1 is MDHEN and CDR2 is SYDVKM. This CDR3 region has 17 residues. Here the CDR3 DNA reads TGTGCCAGCAGTCCGCTAGGGACAGGGGGCAAGAACACTGAAGCTTTCTTT. It is translated as CASSPLGTGGKNTEAFF.

The sample holds a few counts of this clonotype. The chain carries TRBV6-1 and TRBJ1-2, with D hard to call. Germline assignment: CDR1 MNHNS and CDR2 SASEGT. The CDR3 loop spans 15 amino acids. V lost 6 bases and J 0 bases, leaving 14 bases between the germline ends. The CDR3 nucleotides are TGTGCCAGCAGGAGAACCGGGAGGGCTAACTATGGCTACACCTTC. Protein: CASRRTGRANYGYTF.

In its sample, this clonotype was seen a few times. The rearrangement links TRBV12-3 or TRBV12-4 to TRBJ1-4; 7 nucleotides align to TRBD1. After removal of 5 bases from V and 0 bases from J, the junction contained 9 bases not matched to a gene. This CDR3 region has 17 residues. The CDR3 protein is CASSPDRITATNEKLFF. CDR3 in DNA: TGTGCCAGCAGTCCGGACAGGATTACGGCAACTAATGAAAAACTGTTTTTT.